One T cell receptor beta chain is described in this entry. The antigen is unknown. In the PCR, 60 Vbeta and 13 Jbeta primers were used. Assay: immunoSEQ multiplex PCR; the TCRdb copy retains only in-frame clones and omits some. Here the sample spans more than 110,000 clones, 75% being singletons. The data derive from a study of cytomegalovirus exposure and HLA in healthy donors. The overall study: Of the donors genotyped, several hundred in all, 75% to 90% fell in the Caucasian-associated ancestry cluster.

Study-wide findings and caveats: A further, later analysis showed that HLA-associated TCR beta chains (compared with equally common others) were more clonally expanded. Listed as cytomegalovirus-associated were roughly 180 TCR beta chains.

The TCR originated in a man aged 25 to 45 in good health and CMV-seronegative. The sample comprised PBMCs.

CDR3 nucleotide sequence: TGTGCCAGTAGTATTCCGGCGGGGGGAAACTCTGGGGCCAACGTCCTGACTTTC. This encodes CASSIPAGGNSGANVLTF. J is TRBJ2-6 and V is TRBV19; TRBD2 agrees at 8 bases. Germline V gene lookup returns CDR1 LNHDA and CDR2 SQIVND (reference sequence). The CDR3 contains 18 residues. V lost 3 bases and J lost 0; bases outside the gene matches: 7.